This T cell receptor (beta chain) was identified in a study of shared clonotypes between healthy human individuals. Study context: Used for every donor were three CD4 naive, three CD4 memory, two CD8 naive and one CD8 memory plate. Study findings and constraints: Clonotype sharing among donors was expected to depend on sequencing depth. Memory subsets generally showed lower estimated richness than naive subsets.

As for this clone: Antigen: not known.

CDR1 and CDR2 from the germline V gene are SEHNR and FQNEAQ (reference sequence). V lost 3 bases, J lost 7 bases, and 9 bases lay in between. The CDR3 is 12 residues long. Naive CD8 cells lacked CD45RO, underwent positive selection for CCR7 and left out terminally differentiated effector memory CD45RA+ cells. Replicate PCRs run on sorted subsets employed approximately 0.2 ug DNA, about 27,000 T cell genomes. The data were produced by immunoSEQ multiplex PCR, yet TCRdb's version contains in-frame clones alone and is incomplete. This table has millions of clones, over 85% appearing once. The sequenced sample consisted of naive CD8+ T cells sorted from blood. The sequence was collected from a man between 18 and 29 years old in good health. This rearrangement joins TRBV7-9 to TRBJ1-1; possibly TRBD1 for D (6 bases). CDR3 bases: TGTGCCAGCAGCTTGGGGGCGTTTGAAGCTTTCTTT. It translates to CASSLGAFEAFF. Looking up the rest from reference TRBV7-9 and TRBJ1-1 gives the full variable domain: DTGVSQNPRHKITKRGQNVTFRCDPISEHNRLYWYRQTLGQGPEFLTYFQNEAQLEKSRLLSDRFSAERPKGSFSTLEIQRTEQGDSAMYLCASSLGAFEAFFGQGTRLTVV.